The present entry profiles one T cell receptor (beta chain) with its context. This clone appeared once. Its binding antigen is unknown. Base qualities are not at hand, and no much larger clone is one base apart. The immunoSEQ Assay, a bias-controlled multiplex PCR, was used to amplify TCRbeta CDR3 regions from genomic DNA. As for the authors' bioinformatics: The number of nucleated cells in each sample was estimated from the amplification of reference gene primers within the assay. To quantify the absolute abundance of each unique TCRbeta CDR3 rearrangement, sequence reads were collapsed and filtered. For each sample, productive Simpson clonality was calculated as the square root of Simpson's diversity index across productive rearrangements. Sourced from immuneACCESS, this table was stored by TCRdb with only in-frame sequences that have V and J called. A share of the clones is absent; for the studies checked, an unresolved V gene accounts for under half, and the remainder has no known explanation. That table is the source of V, J and clone size, and D and trimming were worked out from the DNA. The sample contains 85,000 to 110,000 clones, 80% to 90% of them found a single time. Of the sample, 3% to 4.5% is held by the ten largest clones.

The CDR1 and CDR2 encoded by the germline V gene are MGHDK and SYGVNS. Measured from the cysteine to the phenylalanine, the CDR3 is 12 residues long. Just the 36-base CDR3 DNA is kept, in frame starting at base 1. V is shortened by 4 bases, J by 2 bases, and the region joining them spans 3 bases. This record comes from a study of blood T cell repertoires in COVID-19 (dated by TCRdb to 2020 to 2022). Study-level background: Samples covering the acute and convalescent phases of COVID-19 were provided by collaborators in the United States, Italy and Spain. The prospective study material was composed of cDNA or gDNA derived from T cells, B-cell-depleted T cells, or PBMCs. The dataset comprised deeply sampled blood TCRbeta repertoires from subjects exposed to, actively infected with, or recovered from COVID-19. The repertoires were made available in a free public database intended to serve as a resource for research on the immune response to SARS-CoV-2. Samples came from the ongoing ImmuneRACE study (first 160 participants) plus 1,254 subjects from 6 global collaborators. The sample metadata nearly always contained a de-identified subject ID, COVID-19 status, age in years and sex. Where HLA class I and class II types were available, the types were taken from metadata supplied by the sample provider, not from assay-based typing.

Overall results and qualifications from the work: Clinical and demographic metadata were provided uncurated, with the amount varying by source and participant.

Each collaborating institution followed its own protocols to collect whole blood in K2EDTA tubes. For TCRbeta analysis, collaborators shipped samples in one of three forms: frozen whole blood, isolated PBMCs, or DNA extracted from either of those sample types. This clonotype was sampled from a woman aged 55-69 years with acute or convalescent COVID-19. The V and J genes are TRBV25-1 and TRBJ1-5; too little of a D gene remains to name it. Sequences were obtained from peripheral blood. The CDR3 corresponds to CASSAGNQPQHF. The DNA sequence follows: TGTGCCAGCAGTGCCGGCAATCAGCCCCAGCATTTT.